This entry lists 7 T cell receptor beta chains sequenced from one sample in a study of cytomegalovirus exposure and HLA in healthy donors. Sequenced by immunoSEQ multiplex PCR; TCRdb stores in-frame clones only, minus some. The table has 200,000 to 250,000 clones, over 75% seen once. The sample was PBMCs. Receptors originate from a man in his late teens or twenties in good health and CMV-seropositive.

This sequence joins TRBV4-3 and TRBJ2-1, with TRBD2 as a possible D gene (5 bases). The germline CDR1 and CDR2 sequences are LGHNA and YSLEER. There are 15 residues in the CDR3. Trimming removed 0 bases from V and 4 bases from J, with 10 bases in between. The CDR3 region has the DNA TGCGCCAGCAGCCAAGATCGGTCGGGATACAATGAGCAGTTCTTC. Protein sequence: CASSQDRSGYNEQFF.

The CDR3 here is CASSLAVNGEQFF. For the CDR3, the DNA is TGTGCCAGCAGCTTGGCCGTGAACGGAGAGCAGTTCTTC. The chain uses TRBV5-5 and TRBJ2-1, with D uncertain. The V gene's germline CDR1 is SGHKS and CDR2 YYEKEE (reference sequence). This CDR3 comprises 13 residues. The V end was cut by 0 bases, the J end by 10 bases, with 11 bases between. Together with reference TRBV5-5 and TRBJ2-1, the CDR3 gives the full variable domain: DAGVTQSPTHLIKTRGQQVTLRCSPISGHKSVSWYQQVLGQGPQFIFQYYEKEERGRGNFPDRFSARQFPNYSSELNVNALLLGDSALYLCASSLAVNGEQFFGPGTRLTVL.

The chain couples TRBV6-5 to TRBJ2-1, with 7 bases lining up with TRBD2. The CDR3 is 15 amino acids. V was clipped by 0 bases and J by 9 bases; unmatched bases: 8. Germline V lookup: CDR1 MNHEY, CDR2 SVGAGI. The CDR3 region has the DNA TGTGCCAGCAGTTACTCGCGCGGGAGTTTCGGTGAGCAGTTCTTC. Translation: CASSYSRGSFGEQFF.

J is TRBJ2-6 and V is TRBV6-4; TRBD1 might be the D (5 bases). Between the trimmed V and J ends, which lost 6 bases and 0 bases, there was a span of 9 bases. The CDR3 covers 15 residues. Germline V gene sequence: CDR1 MRHNA, CDR2 SNTAGT. The CDR3 loop reads CASSARVSGANVLTF. The DNA for the CDR3 is TGTGCCAGCAGCGCCAGGGTCTCTGGGGCCAACGTCCTGACTTTC.

The chain combines TRBV4-3 with TRBJ2-6; perhaps D is TRBD1 or TRBD2 (5 bases each). This CDR3 comprises 17 residues. V lost 4 bases and J 0 bases, leaving 13 bases between the germline ends. Germline-derived CDR1 and CDR2 are LGHNA and YSLEER. The CDR3 region is CASSPRGASSGANVLTF. The CDR3 coding sequence is TGCGCCAGCAGCCCTCGGGGCGCTAGCTCTGGGGCCAACGTCCTGACTTTC.

This chain connects TRBV30 to TRBJ2-5, with TRBD2 matching over 9 bases. Germline-derived CDR1 and CDR2 are GTSNPN and SVGIG (reference sequence). J lost 5 bases, V lost 2 bases, and 6 bases had no gene match. The CDR3 has 14 amino acids. CDR3 amino acids: CAWSQGLAGETQYF. The CDR3 nucleotides are TGTGCCTGGAGTCAGGGACTAGCAGGGGAGACCCAGTACTTC.

The chain couples TRBV27 to TRBJ2-7, with TRBD1 matching over 7 bases. Germline loops: CDR1 MNHEY, CDR2 SMNVEV (reference sequence). With 2 bases clipped from V and 2 bases from J, the junction kept 3 bases outside the gene matches. The CDR3 is made up of 14 amino acids. CDR3 residues: CASSLATGAYEQYF. For the CDR3, the DNA is TGTGCCAGCAGTTTAGCTACAGGGGCCTACGAGCAGTACTTC.